This TCR beta chain was recovered during a study of cytomegalovirus exposure and HLA in healthy donors (dated by TCRdb to 2017 to 2019). As for the study more broadly: In an earlier analysis of about 560 of the donors, approximately 260 Gb of sequence data and 90 million to 120 million unique TCR beta sequences from 180 million or so T cells were reported. Approximately 310 gigabases of sequencing data and around 87 million unique TCR sequences were included in an early release covering roughly 600 HLA-typed donors. Of the approximately 400 genotyped donors, approximately 80% were placed in the genetic ancestry cluster associated with self-reported Caucasian donors. The study aimed to test whether signatures of past pathogen exposure could be identified by cataloging public T cell receptors. Using immunosequencing, the study profiled T cell repertoires from approximately 700 subjects and related those repertoires to cytomegalovirus serostatus. Along with the roughly 700-subject first cohort, a separate validation cohort of approximately 110 different subjects was used. High-throughput TCR immunosequencing, statistical association of individual TCRs with disease status, and machine learning were combined to predict cytomegalovirus infection status. To study patterns of TCR occurrence, a later analysis re-analyzed previously published TCR beta repertoires from 666 donors and added high-resolution HLA genotyping. Rather than using new phenotypic data, the later analysis identified candidate immune exposures from TCR beta sequences and from how often those sequences occurred across donors. To decide whether each TCR beta V gene segment behaved as functional or pseudogenic, an earlier analysis of 587 of the donors relied on high-throughput TCR beta sequencing. Donor age, sex, ethnicity and CMV serostatus were collected together with the repertoire data. In a later genetic analysis, genome-wide SNP genotypes for about three fifths of the 666 donors were used, and that subset was treated as a discovery cohort. All discovery cohort repertoires had been generated using a single sequencing platform. HLA typing included class I and class II loci at four-digit resolution. Typing coverage differed by locus: A, B, C, DRB1 and DQB1 were typed in about 620-630 donors, DQA1 in about 500, DPA1 in around 580, and DPB1 in around 490. Because of strong linkage in the cohort, four or five DR-DQ haplotypes were treated as single units for association and clustering. Among a few hundred genotyped donors of the cohort, an average of approximately 240,000 unique TCR beta nucleotide sequences were sequenced per donor, 15% to 20% of them non-productive.

Library generation was performed with the immunoSEQ multiplex PCR assay. For the multiplex PCR, a mixture combining 60 forward primers for TCR Vbeta segments and 13 reverse primers for TCR Jbeta segments was used. The CDR3 region of rearranged TCR beta genes was amplified from genomic DNA by a multiplex PCR assay. The Illumina HiSeq System was used to sequence the amplified TCR beta libraries as 87-base-pair reads. For the original study's pipeline: A later analysis counted 65 million to 90 million unique TCR beta chains across the 666 repertoires, and roughly 9.9 million of these chains were shared by at least two donors. Raw reads were error-corrected and collapsed into unique sequences with a nearest-neighbor algorithm that merged closely related sequences to remove PCR and sequencing errors. V, D and J gene segments were assigned by aligning CDR3 sequences to IMGT reference sequences. For a sequence to be retained, a match of at least six nucleotides was required to both a V gene segment and a J gene segment. Rearrangements were called productive when the CDR3 lacked stop codons and stayed in frame with V and J; all others were non-productive. CDR3 was defined according to IMGT convention as the region running from the second conserved V-encoded cysteine to the conserved J-encoded phenylalanine. The earlier analysis of fewer than 750 of the donors excluded sequences that lacked an unambiguous match to a single V gene segment. In an earlier analysis of roughly 500 of the donors, V segments were called functional above 56.7% productive rearrangements and were called segregating when the between-donor standard deviation exceeded 5%. A statistical classification framework was developed to diagnose cytomegalovirus status using the catalog of TCR beta chain sequences. In a later analysis, TCR nucleotide sequences were compared against IMGT/GENE-DB human TR gene sequences so that V and J genes could be assigned. In a later analysis, CDR3 sequences and most-parsimonious VDJ recombination scenarios were assigned using the TCRdist pipeline. In a later analysis, every TCR beta chain was defined by the combination of its CDR3 amino acid sequence and its V-gene family, and reads without a unique V-gene family were dropped. In a later analysis, approximately 590 highly shared, low-generation-probability nucleotide sequences were removed to address suspected cross-contamination and a sequencing artifact. In a later analysis, a clonal expansion index was calculated for each public chain from normalized within-repertoire ranks of inferred template counts. In a later analysis, generation probabilities were computed with a VDJ recombination model fitted to out-of-frame rearrangements, and the resulting probabilities were checked against IGoR. A later analysis scored TCR-TCR, TCR-HLA and TCR-CMV co-occurrence with hypergeometric tests, applying a repertoire-size bias correction to TCR pairs. In a later analysis, false discovery rates were estimated by permuting HLA or CMV assignments 20 times. A later analysis grouped co-occurring TCRs with DBSCAN, adding TCRdist sequence similarity when clustering within HLA-allele-positive subsets. For co-occurrence clustering, repertoires with fewer than 30,000 or more than 120,000 public chains were excluded, along with five repertoires with anomalous nucleotide sharing. TCRdb obtained this table from immuneACCESS and retained in-frame rearrangements with V and J assigned. These tables miss some clones; where compared with another copy, unresolved V genes account for less than half of the shortfall, and the remainder is unexplained. That table furnishes V, J and clone size, whereas the DNA furnished D and trimming. The sample table shows tens of thousands of clones, and around 73% are seen once. Jointly, the top ten make up approximately 5.5% of the sample.

This clone has only a few counts. This receptor's antigen is unknown. At one of its ends the junction is not consistent with the germline gene, which may arise from a read error. The CDR3 covers 12 residues, taking in both the cysteine and the phenylalanine. The sequence is cut down to CDR3 DNA, 36 bases in frame from base 1. Via the germline V gene (reference sequence), CDR1 is SSHAT and CDR2 FNYEAQ. The cohort consisted of 600 or so healthy bone marrow donors. Cohort members were all nominally healthy when sampled, although unrecorded immune exposures were likely present. The donor tested CMV seronegative and was one of the 352 seronegative cohort members. Each donor provided a peripheral blood sample, and peripheral blood mononuclear cells were used for TCR beta sequencing. Genomic DNA was extracted from the blood cell samples with the Qiagen DNeasy Blood Extraction Kit. Broad study findings and their caveats: Only TCR beta chains were sequenced in this cohort, and the absence of alpha or paired-chain data limited detectable features. Correlated functional status among segregating V segments might reflect linkage disequilibrium, but an unknown experimental factor could not be ruled out. Sequencing depth was assumed to be roughly uniform across donors in the presence/absence analyses, though that assumption may not hold. In an earlier analysis of approximately 590 of the donors, most TCR beta V segments appeared in productive rearrangements about 90% or about 30% of the time, broadly matching IMGT annotations. A later genetic analysis associated a missense DCLRE1C variant with V-gene and J-gene trimming of TCR beta chains, and an independent cohort replicated the association. Immune exposure information for the cohort was limited to CMV serostatus. The classifier was reported to diagnose cytomegalovirus status with high specificity and sensitivity in both the original and validation cohorts. The sequencing pipeline was judged likely to have produced a cluster of highly shared sequence variants as a technical artifact. Compared with the approximately 720-donor mean, donors in an Asian-associated ancestry cluster had fewer N-insertions in productive TCRs, according to a later genetic analysis. In vitro tests confirmed that three of the cytomegalovirus-associated TCR beta chains recognize cytomegalovirus antigens. While some public TCRs were present in many individuals, most TCR sequences turned up only very rarely across donors. The earlier analysis of 587 of the donors excluded 15 to 20 rarely observed V segments, including chromosome 9 orphons, because counts were too low. A later analysis found that HLA-associated TCR beta chains were more clonally expanded and had lower generation probabilities than equally common non-associated chains. In a later analysis, most CMV-associated TCR beta chains were found to appear HLA-restricted, with HLA associations seemingly driven largely by CMV exposure. When HLA alleles, especially DR and DQ, strongly co-occurred, TCR associations were difficult to assign to individual alleles. In the study, about 150 TCR beta chains were listed as associated with cytomegalovirus. It was suggested by the authors that the approach could potentially be generalized to other disease states and immunological phenotypes. Some IMGT-functional V segments, including TRBV6-2 and TRBV6-3, could not be told apart with the 87-base-pair reads, so those segments were excluded. A later analysis associated 16,951 TCR beta sequences with specific HLA alleles at a false discovery rate of 0.05. A further reported finding was that TCR beta sequences accurately predicted the HLA-A and HLA-B alleles for most subjects in the first cohort. In a later analysis, several top co-occurrence clusters were reported to appear linked to parvovirus B19, influenza, CMV and Epstein-Barr virus. Because some donors lacked HLA typing at each locus, the association tests relied only on the typed subset. In a later analysis, the rate of TCR association differed among HLA loci, with DRB1 alleles having the most associated TCRs and HLA-C alleles having the fewest.

The rearranged chain carries TRBV7-7 and TRBJ1-2, with the D gene not clear enough to name. The sequenced sample consisted of PBMCs. This clonotype originated in a man aged 45-65 years in good health and CMV-seronegative. For the CDR3, the sequence is CASSLQRWGYTF. The DNA sequence reads TGTGCTAGCAGCTTACAGCGATGGGGCTACACCTTC. Joined to the reference TRBV7-7 and TRBJ1-2 proteins, this CDR3 gives the full variable domain: GAGVSQSPRYKVTKRGQDVTLRCDPISSHATLYWYQQALGQGPEFLTYFNYEAQPDKSGLPSDRFSAERPEGSISTLTIQRTEQRDSAMYRCASSLQRWGYTFGSGTRLTVV.